The sequence of this T cell receptor (beta chain) was determined in a study of cytomegalovirus exposure and HLA in healthy donors. Study observations and caveats: It was in a later analysis that TCR association rates were seen to vary by HLA locus, highest for DRB1 and lowest for HLA-C. Cytomegalovirus association was listed for about 180 TCR beta chains. The authors confirmed in vitro that three CMV-associated chains were specific for CMV antigens.

V gave up 4 bases and J gave up 0 bases; unmatched junction bases: 6. Germline values: CDR1 SGHNT, CDR2 YYREEE (reference sequence). The CDR3 has 16 residues. PCR primers comprised 60 Vbeta and 13 Jbeta primers. Using immunoSEQ multiplex PCR, the repertoire was profiled, and TCRdb retains in-frame clones only, with some absent. The sample records approximately 170,000 clones, roughly 72% being singletons. About this clone itself: Its antigen is as yet unknown.

This sequence originates from a man aged 40-49 years in good health and CMV-seronegative. Sequenced input: PBMCs. The chain uses TRBV5-4 and TRBJ2-4; TRBD1 agrees at 8 bases. The CDR3 loop reads CASSLGQGLAKNIQYF. In DNA form, the CDR3 reads TGTGCCAGCAGCCTTGGACAGGGACTAGCCAAAAACATTCAGTACTTC.